A single sample is the source of the 26 T cell receptor beta chains below, sequenced in a study of identical twins. TCRdb itself ran the 5' RACE reads through MiXCR, one entry per CDR3 protein. The sample carries around 240,000 distinct CDR3 sequences, roughly 10% recorded once. Sequences were obtained from memory T cells sorted from blood. These receptors originate from a man aged 45-60 years in good health.

The sample holds many counts of this clonotype. V is TRBV7-8 and J is TRBJ2-1; D is tentatively TRBD1 or TRBD2 (5 bases each). V lost 6 bases, J lost 7 bases, and 19 bases lay in between. The CDR3 is 15 amino acids. CDR1 and CDR2 from the germline V gene are SGHVS and FQNEAQ. The CDR3 coding sequence is TGTGCCAGCAGTAAGACCGGGACCCCCGGAAATGAGCAGTTCTTC. Protein sequence: CASSKTGTPGNEQFF.

The chain recombines TRBV6-2 or TRBV6-3 with TRBJ2-2; TRBD1 agrees at 7 bases. This CDR3 is 19 amino acids long. With 1 base clipped from V and 0 bases from J, the junction kept 11 bases outside the gene matches. Germline assignment: CDR1 MNHEY and CDR2 SVGEGT. Here the CDR3 DNA reads TGTGCCAGCAGTTACTATCGCTTGACAGGGATCGCGAACACCGGGGAGCTGTTTTTT. Amino acids: CASSYYRLTGIANTGELFF.

In this sample, this clonotype turned up a few times. This chain uses TRBV6-2 or TRBV6-3 with TRBJ2-2, with TRBD2 matching 7 bases. Losses at the gene ends were 6 bases for V and 4 bases for J; bases not matched to a gene: 5. The CDR3 loop spans 14 amino acids. Germline CDR1 is MNHEY and CDR2 is SVGEGT. The CDR3 sequence is CASRIAGVTGELFF. The CDR3 DNA reads TGTGCCAGCAGGATAGCGGGCGTCACCGGGGAGCTGTTTTTT.

There are a few counts of this clonotype. V gene TRBV28 combines with J gene TRBJ2-7; the D gene is possibly TRBD1 (6 bases). Germline V CDR1 and CDR2: MDHEN, SYDVKM. V was trimmed by 3 bases and J by 2 bases, leaving 14 bases between them. The CDR3 is 15 residues long. DNA for the CDR3: TGTGCCAGCAGTTTCCGGGACACCCTACCCTACGAGCAGTACTTC. This encodes CASSFRDTLPYEQYF.

The chain has TRBV5-1 and TRBJ2-3, with 13 bases lining up with TRBD2. Trimming removed 4 bases from V and 7 bases from J; junction bases left unmatched: 15. CDR1 SGHRS and CDR2 YFSETQ come from the germline V gene. The CDR3 extends over 18 amino acids. CDR3 residues: CASSPDPGLAGLGNTQYF. The DNA of the CDR3 is TGCGCCAGCAGCCCCGACCCGGGACTAGCGGGATTGGGAAATACGCAGTATTTT.

Ten or more counts support this clonotype. The rearrangement joins TRBV5-1 to TRBJ2-7; the match to TRBD1 covers 10 bases. J lost 5 bases, V lost 0 bases, and 14 bases had no gene match. Germline CDR1 and CDR2: SGHRS and YFSETQ. The CDR3 is made up of 18 amino acids. CDR3 nucleotides: TGCGCCAGCAGCTTGGGGATTTGGTGGGGACAGGGGCAAAACGAGCAGTACTTC. As protein: CASSLGIWWGQGQNEQYF.

The chain recombines TRBV4-3 with TRBJ2-7; D tentatively fits TRBD1 or TRBD2 (6 bases each). CDR1 LGHNA and CDR2 YSLEER come from the germline V gene. The CDR3 contains 17 residues. Trimming removed 1 base from V and 1 base from J, with 17 bases in between. As DNA, the CDR3 is TGCGCCAGCAGCCAAGCCCGTCGGGGGACAAGGTCCTACGAGCAGTACTTC. This sequence encodes CASSQARRGTRSYEQYF.

This clonotype was observed a handful of times. At one of its ends the junction is not consistent with the germline gene, which may arise from a read error. The V and J genes are TRBV7-7 and TRBJ2-5; D unclear. Germline CDR1 is SSHAT and CDR2 is FNYEAQ (reference sequence). There are 13 residues in the CDR3. The CDR3 loop reads CASSLDNLETQYF. In DNA form, the CDR3 reads TGTGCTAGCAGCTTAGACAATTTGGAGACCCAGTACTTC.

In this sample, this clonotype turned up a few times. The chain has TRBV7-6 and TRBJ2-1, with D possibly matching TRBD2 (6 bases). Germline V gene sequence: CDR1 SGHVS, CDR2 FNYEAQ. Trimming removed 1 base at V and 1 base at J, with 8 bases between. The CDR3 sequence is 15 residues long. CDR3 protein: CASSLGRESYNEQFF. The CDR3 DNA sequence: TGTGCCAGCAGCTTAGGTCGGGAGTCCTACAATGAGCAGTTCTTC.

The V and J genes are TRBV9 and TRBJ2-2; D is ambiguous. Germline-derived CDR1 and CDR2 are SGDLS and YYNGEE. Trimming removed 1 base at V and 5 bases at J, with 9 bases between. There are 14 residues in the CDR3. The CDR3 nucleotides read TGTGCCAGCAGCGTATTCGCCGGAACCGGGGAGCTGTTTTTT. Translated, it gives CASSVFAGTGELFF.

This clonotype occurred many times. This chain joins TRBV4-3 and TRBJ2-1, with 13 bases aligning to TRBD2. In germline, CDR1 is LGHNA, CDR2 YSLEER. This CDR3 comprises 15 residues. The V gene end was trimmed by 2 bases and the J gene end by 9 bases; junction bases not matched to a gene: 4. The CDR3 region is CASSQTSGGAGEQFF. The CDR3 DNA follows: TGCGCCAGCAGCCAAACTAGCGGGGGGGCAGGTGAGCAGTTCTTC.

J is TRBJ1-4 and V is TRBV6-5, with a tentative D call TRBD1 (5 bases). V was clipped by 4 bases and J by 8 bases, with 17 bases between them. CDR3 length: 15 residues. Germline V lookup: CDR1 MNHEY, CDR2 SVGAGI. CDR3 nucleotide sequence: TGTGCCAGCAGTTCCCCCCGACAGCAGAAGGAAAAACTGTTTTTT. Amino acid sequence: CASSSPRQQKEKLFF.

In its sample, this clonotype was seen a few times. The chain couples TRBV6-2 or TRBV6-3 to TRBJ2-3, with no clear D. This CDR3 contains 13 residues. Germline-derived CDR1 and CDR2 are MNHEY and SVGEGT. V lost 4 bases and J 5 bases, leaving 10 bases between the germline ends. The CDR3 sequence is CASSFSPGDTQYF. Written as DNA, the CDR3 is TGTGCCAGCAGTTTTAGTCCGGGAGATACGCAGTATTTT.

The rearrangement joins TRBV6-2 or TRBV6-3 to TRBJ2-7; 9 bases map to TRBD1. The germline gives CDR1 MNHEY, CDR2 SVGEGT. The trim removed 7 bases at V and 3 bases at J, leaving 7 bases unmatched. The CDR3 sequence is 14 residues long. This CDR3 is CASIRGTGNYEQYF. The CDR3 nucleotides are TGTGCCAGCATTCGCGGGACAGGGAACTACGAGCAGTACTTC.

This chain links TRBV24-1 with TRBJ2-3; 13 nucleotides agree with TRBD2. CDR3 length equals 18 residues. Per germline, CDR1 KGHDR and CDR2 SFDVKD. Losses at the gene ends were 2 bases for V and 4 bases for J; bases not matched to a gene: 8. CDR3 bases: TGTGCCACCAGTGATTGGCCCGGGACTAGCGGGAACCCAGATACGCAGTATTTT. Amino acids: CATSDWPGTSGNPDTQYF.

This clonotype came up many times. The V gene is TRBV5-4, the J gene TRBJ2-3, with 14 bases aligning to TRBD2. The V and J ends lost 1 base and 6 bases, in that order; junction bases with no gene match: 7. This CDR3 spans 17 amino acids. Per the germline V gene, CDR1 is SGHNT and CDR2 is YYREEE (reference sequence). The DNA for the CDR3 is TGTGCCAGCAGCTTGCAGGGACTAGCGGGGGCAGGGGATACGCAGTATTTT. Amino acid sequence: CASSLQGLAGAGDTQYF.

This clonotype was recorded at least ten times. The rearrangement uses TRBV2 and TRBJ2-4; D might be TRBD2 (6 bases). The germline gives CDR1 SNHLY, CDR2 FYNNEI. The CDR3 extends over 15 amino acids. The ends were cut back, 10 bases at V and 7 bases at J, with 23 bases in the middle. The CDR3 loop reads CATRYGTSLGNIQYF. CDR3 coding DNA: TGTGCCACAAGATATGGGACTTCCCTTGGGAACATTCAGTACTTC.

This rearrangement joins TRBV9 to TRBJ2-2; the match to TRBD2 covers 8 bases. The V gene's germline CDR1 is SGDLS and CDR2 YYNGEE. CDR3 size: 18 residues. V lost 1 base to trimming and J lost 0 bases; unmatched junction nucleotides: 8. The CDR3: CASSVTGGKNSNTGELFF. The CDR3 region has the DNA TGTGCCAGCAGCGTAACGGGGGGGAAGAATTCGAACACCGGGGAGCTGTTTTTT.

This clonotype was seen ten or more times. This chain links TRBV5-1 with TRBJ1-1; perhaps TRBD1 as D (5 bases). The V gene lost 5 bases and the J gene lost 4 bases, with 18 bases spanning the gap. Germline V gives CDR1 SGHRS, CDR2 YFSETQ. This CDR3 region has 15 residues. The CDR3 DNA sequence: TGCGCCAGCAGGAATCTCAGGGAGGGAAGCACTGAAGCTTTCTTT. Translation gives CASRNLREGSTEAFF.

Many counts were recorded for this clonotype. The rearrangement uses TRBV7-2 and TRBJ2-7; tentative D call: TRBD1 (7 bases). CDR1 is SGHTA and CDR2 is FQGNSA in the germline V gene. Trimming took 2 bases from V and 2 from J, leaving 10 bases between them. The CDR3 spans 14 residues. CDR3 loop: CASSLQGGPYEQYF. DNA for the CDR3: TGTGCCAGCAGCTTACAGGGGGGCCCCTACGAGCAGTACTTC.

This clonotype was detected many times. The chain recombines TRBV4-3 with TRBJ1-2; maybe TRBD1 (5 bases). CDR1 and CDR2 from the germline V gene are LGHNA and YSLEER. The CDR3 sequence is 15 residues long. Trimming took off 0 bases at V and 4 bases at J, with 12 bases between the two ends. CDR3 sequence (DNA): TGCGCCAGCAGCCAAGATGGGAGGGGAATCTATGGCTACACCTTC. Amino acids: CASSQDGRGIYGYTF.

At least ten counts were recorded for this clonotype. The chain couples TRBV15 to TRBJ2-1; D possibly corresponds to TRBD2 (6 bases). Per germline, CDR1 LNHNV and CDR2 YYDKDF (reference sequence). V shed 3 bases and J shed 0 bases, with 12 bases lying between them. This CDR3 has 16 residues. The CDR3 region has the DNA TGTGCCACCAGCAGCGGGCGGGGAAACTCCTACAATGAGCAGTTCTTC. Residues: CATSSGRGNSYNEQFF.

The genes are TRBV7-9 and TRBJ1-6; 8 bases line up with TRBD1. CDR3 length: 14 residues. The germline gives CDR1 SEHNR, CDR2 FQNEAQ (reference sequence). Losses at the gene ends were 3 bases for V and 10 bases for J; bases not matched to a gene: 5. The CDR3 region is CASSFGQGGSPLHF. CDR3 coding DNA: TGTGCCAGCAGCTTCGGACAGGGCGGATCACCCCTCCACTTT. Variable domain in full (rest from reference TRBV7-9 and TRBJ1-6): DTGVSQNPRHKITKRGQNVTFRCDPISEHNRLYWYRQTLGQGPEFLTYFQNEAQLEKSRLLSDRFSAERPKGSFSTLEIQRTEQGDSAMYLCASSFGQGGSPLHFGNGTRLTVT.

This clonotype was found a few times. The chain couples TRBV6-2 or TRBV6-3 to TRBJ1-1, with D possibly matching TRBD1 (6 bases). CDR1 and CDR2 (germline): MNHEY, SVGEGT. CDR3 size: 15 residues. Between the trimmed V and J ends, which lost 6 bases and 1 base, there was a span of 15 bases. The CDR3 protein is CASSYRGLSNTEAFF. CDR3 bases: TGTGCCAGCAGCTACCGGGGGCTTTCGAACACTGAAGCTTTCTTT.

This clonotype came up many times. This chain uses TRBV11-2 with TRBJ2-2; D possibly corresponds to TRBD2 (6 bases). The CDR3 covers 14 residues. V lost 3 bases and J 4 bases, leaving 9 bases between the germline ends. Germline V gene lookup returns CDR1 SGHAT and CDR2 FQNNGV. CDR3 amino acids: CASSFGGITGELFF. DNA of the CDR3: TGTGCCAGCAGCTTTGGAGGGATCACCGGGGAGCTGTTTTTT.

In this sample, this clonotype turned up a few times. This chain uses TRBV9 with TRBJ2-5; 7 bases line up with TRBD1. The CDR3 sequence is 15 residues long. Germline V gives CDR1 SGDLS, CDR2 YYNGEE. V dropped 4 bases and J dropped 2; count of bases not matched to a gene: 8. For the CDR3, the DNA is TGTGCCAGCAGCCCATGGACAGGATTTCAAGAGACCCAGTACTTC. This translates into CASSPWTGFQETQYF. Full variable domain (outside the CDR3, taken from reference TRBV9 and TRBJ2-5): DSGVTQTPKHLITATGQRVTLRCSPRSGDLSVYWYQQSLDQGLQFLIQYYNGEERAKGNILERFSAQQFPDLHSELNLSSLELGDSALYFCASSPWTGFQETQYFGPGTRLLVL.